This T cell receptor beta chain was sequenced during a study of spatial heterogeneity in lung cancer. Study summary: Consistent detection of more beta-chain than alpha-chain sequences was observed. Overall study results and limits: Counts for ubiquitous and regional expanded TCRs went along with ubiquitous and regional nonsynonymous mutations, respectively. It was found that expanded intratumoral alpha and beta TCR counts tracked tumor mutation counts.

The CDR3 sequence is 16 residues long. V dropped 4 bases and J dropped 11; count of bases not matched to a gene: 19. In germline, CDR1 is LGHDT, CDR2 YNNKEL (reference sequence). Time point here: sample taken at primary tumor resection. Samples were donated by 72 untreated early-stage non-small cell lung cancer patients. In each case, whole RNA from tumor, nontumor lung or frozen PBMC was sequenced unsorted. Each CDR3 protein is one row after TCRdb ran MiXCR on the 5' RACE reads. Among some 6,200 distinct CDR3 sequences, roughly an eighth were seen once, and the ten largest hold about 9.4%. This clonotype came up many times. Its antigen is unknown. This beta chain came through as a stray read in a library set up for alpha chains, and its size says little.

The clonotype originates from a male donor with early-stage non-small cell lung cancer. The sequences come from lung tumor tissue, collected at surgery. The chain is built from TRBV3-1 and TRBJ1-1; 7 bases match TRBD1. This chain's CDR3 is CASSPGTAGVGLSAFF. CDR3 DNA sequence: TGTGCCAGCAGCCCAGGGACAGCCGGGGTGGGTTTGTCGGCTTTCTTT.